This T cell receptor (beta chain) was documented in a study of T cell repertoires in cytomegalovirus infection. Study-wide context: In public TCR beta signatures, there were indications of both CMV infection and matching HLA type.

TCRdb reprocessed the reads via MiXCR and lists one record per CDR3 protein. This sample has around 570,000 distinct CDR3 sequences; 40% occur once, and the top ten carry about half. In regard to this clonotype: Its matching antigen is unknown.

This TCR was recovered from a human donor in good health (CMV status not recorded). Some clones in this sample may be carry-over from other donors' samples. The starting material was cultured PBMCs, obtained from culture after CMV antigen stimulation.

The CDR3 nucleotides read TGTGCCAGCAAGCTTAACGTCGGCAATTCACCCCTCCACTTT. It is translated as CASKLNVGNSPLHF. The rearrangement uses TRBV7-9 and TRBJ1-6; D is undetermined. The CDR3 loop spans 14 amino acids. Germline V gene data show CDR1 as SEHNR and CDR2 as FQNEAQ (reference sequence). Trimming removed 7 bases from V and 7 bases from J, with 14 bases in between.